A selection of T cell receptor beta chains follows, all from one sample in a study of early stage breast cancer tumors. Assay used: immunoSEQ multiplex PCR; TCRdb lists only in-frame clones, some missing. The sample carries about 8,400 clones, approximately 80% recorded once. Sequenced material: normal breast tissue next to the tumor. Receptor source: a person between 55 and 69 years old with breast cancer. The conserved cysteine and the conserved F or W are not part of the CDR3 here. Fields, in order: CDR3 protein, V gene.

CDR3 protein: ASSLYMGVGTKNIQY
V gene: TRBV5-1

CDR3 protein: ASSYSDRIRNSPLH
V gene: TRBV6-5

CDR3 protein: ASSRSRTGITEAF
V gene: TRBV7-9

CDR3 protein: ASSLGGGGVYGYT
V gene: TRBV5-1

CDR3 protein: ASSFVGWGNTIY
V gene: TRBV28

CDR3 protein: ASSFRVPPGANVLT
V gene: TRBV7-8

CDR3 protein: ASSPPNTYEQY
V gene: TRBV11-2

CDR3 protein: ATSGTSGTDTQY
V gene: TRBV10-3

CDR3 protein: ASSWGQVTEAF
V gene: TRBV11-2

CDR3 protein: ASSLSGSYEQY
V gene: TRBV27

CDR3 protein: ASLGNNRGFVSEAF
V gene: TRBV19

CDR3 protein: ASSYSKDQPQH
V gene: TRBV6-5

CDR3 protein: ASTTYADSPLH
V gene: TRBV5-4

CDR3 protein: AVFSLNNEQF
V gene: TRBV6-1

CDR3 protein: ASSVGLAGFQETQY
V gene: TRBV25-1

CDR3 protein: ASSANPANYGYT
V gene: TRBV5-1

CDR3 protein: SVRSTEQY
V gene: TRBV20-1

CDR3 protein: ASSYSGRVPDTQY
V gene: TRBV6-6

CDR3 protein: ASSPRGKADSPLH
V gene: TRBV18

CDR3 protein: ASSTTGAAGTEAF
V gene: TRBV6-6

CDR3 protein: ASSGDRGTEAF
V gene: TRBV2

CDR3 protein: ATSRDRETGELF
V gene: TRBV15

CDR3 protein: ASSLAGGGYEQY
V gene: TRBV11-2

CDR3 protein: ASSLSAYGYT
V gene: TRBV28

CDR3 protein: ASSLPGRGLYTIY
V gene: TRBV28

CDR3 protein: ASSSTGGAWTEAF
V gene: TRBV18

CDR3 protein: ASSESRCYYEQY
V gene: TRBV10-1

CDR3 protein: ASSVGTSGNTGELF
V gene: TRBV9

CDR3 protein: ASKGPLFGQF
V gene: TRBV19

CDR3 protein: ASSSTGTFETQY
V gene: TRBV7-2

CDR3 protein: ASSLFDRAHQPQH
V gene: TRBV5-6

CDR3 protein: ASSPRTVTDTQY
V gene: TRBV6-7

CDR3 protein: ASSQGYGQPQH
V gene: TRBV16

CDR3 protein: ASSFGRGPNTEAF
V gene: TRBV5-4

CDR3 protein: AIRPGQATDGYT
V gene: TRBV10-3

CDR3 protein: ASSPGTTKDQPQH
V gene: TRBV9

CDR3 protein: ASSLLGDSPRSTDTQY
V gene: TRBV18

CDR3 protein: ASRYRGENYGYT
V gene: TRBV2

CDR3 protein: ASSKARGGYEQY
V gene: TRBV19

CDR3 protein: ASSFPGQGGYEQY
V gene: TRBV7-9

CDR3 protein: ASRQGSSGNTIY
V gene: TRBV5-1

CDR3 protein: ASSILGQGKVQPQH
V gene: TRBV19

CDR3 protein: ASRGVAGGQETQY
V gene: TRBV28

CDR3 protein: ASSLPPEQDYEQY
V gene: TRBV18

CDR3 protein: ASSQRGSPQY
V gene: TRBV6-5

CDR3 protein: ASSDRDNSPLH
V gene: TRBV6-1

CDR3 protein: ASSIVTQTLPEAF
V gene: TRBV19

CDR3 protein: ASSGLAGGGETQY
V gene: TRBV6-1

CDR3 protein: ASSIQGGKDTQY
V gene: TRBV19

CDR3 protein: ASSPDMSGYT
V gene: TRBV7-9

CDR3 protein: AISWTSGGHAAGELF
V gene: TRBV10-3